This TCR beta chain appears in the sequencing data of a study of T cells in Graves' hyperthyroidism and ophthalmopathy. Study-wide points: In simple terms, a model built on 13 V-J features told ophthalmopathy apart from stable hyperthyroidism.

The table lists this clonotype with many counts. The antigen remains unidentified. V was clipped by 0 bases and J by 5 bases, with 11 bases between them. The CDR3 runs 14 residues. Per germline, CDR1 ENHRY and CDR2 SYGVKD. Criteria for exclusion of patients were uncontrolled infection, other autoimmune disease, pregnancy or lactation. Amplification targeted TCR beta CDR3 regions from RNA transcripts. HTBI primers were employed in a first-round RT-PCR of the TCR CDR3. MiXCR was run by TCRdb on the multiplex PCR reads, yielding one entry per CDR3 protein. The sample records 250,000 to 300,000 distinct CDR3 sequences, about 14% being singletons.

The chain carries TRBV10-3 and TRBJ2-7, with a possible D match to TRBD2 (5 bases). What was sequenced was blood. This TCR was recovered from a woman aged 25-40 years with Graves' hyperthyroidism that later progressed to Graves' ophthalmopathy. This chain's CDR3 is CAISESLASDEQYF. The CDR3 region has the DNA TGTGCCATCAGTGAGTCCCTAGCTTCTGACGAGCAGTACTTC.